A single sample is the source of the 6 T cell receptor beta chains below, sequenced in a study of T cell changes during pregnancy in multiple sclerosis. Method: immunoSEQ multiplex PCR; TCRdb's copy keeps in-frame clones and lacks some. The data contain 15,000 to 20,000 clones, approximately 90% of them singletons. Sequenced material: CD8+ T cells from peripheral blood mononuclear cells, taken in the third trimester of pregnancy. The receptors here all came from a female donor in good health, enrolled as a control in a pregnancy study.

The table lists this clone with a count of one. The rearrangement uses TRBV6-6 and TRBJ1-5; D ambiguous. The CDR3 has 13 amino acids. V lost 3 bases and J 4 bases, leaving 7 bases between the germline ends. Germline V gene lookup returns CDR1 MNHNY and CDR2 SVGAGI (reference sequence). This chain's CDR3 is CASSYDRNQPQHF. The CDR3 nucleotides are TGTGCCAGCAGTTATGATAGAAATCAGCCCCAGCATTTT.

The chain links TRBV13 to TRBJ2-7; 7 bases are a match to TRBD1. The germline V gene has CDR1 PRHDT and CDR2 FYEKMQ (reference sequence). J lost 5 bases, V lost 1 base, and 8 bases had no gene match. CDR3 size: 15 residues. The DNA for the CDR3 is TGTGCCAGCAGCTTAGTGAGAGACAGGGCCCACGAGCAGTACTTC. This encodes CASSLVRDRAHEQYF.

The V gene is TRBV5-1, the J gene TRBJ1-5; TRBD1 matches at 7 bases. The junction had 4 bases not matched to a gene; V was cut back by 3 bases and J by 4 bases. Germline CDR1 SGHRS, CDR2 YFSETQ. This CDR3 is built from 14 residues. This chain's CDR3 is CASSWTGGNQPQHF. CDR3 DNA: TGCGCCAGCAGCTGGACAGGAGGGAATCAGCCCCAGCATTTT.

The genes are TRBV27 and TRBJ2-7; perhaps TRBD1 as D (6 bases). V gave up 3 bases and J gave up 6 bases, with 12 bases separating them. Germline V gene lookup returns CDR1 MNHEY and CDR2 SMNVEV (reference sequence). The CDR3 is made up of 13 amino acids. Here the CDR3 DNA reads TGTGCCAGCAGTTTTAACAGGGAAGTCGAGCAGTACTTC. Its translation: CASSFNREVEQYF.

V is TRBV9 and J is TRBJ2-6; weak D call: TRBD1 (5 bases). The CDR3 length is 13 residues. Trimming cost V 8 bases and J 1 base, with 7 bases left between them. CDR1 and CDR2 (germline): SGDLS, YYNGEE. CDR3 residues: CASTGSGANVLTF. The CDR3 DNA reads TGTGCCAGTACAGGATCTGGGGCCAACGTCCTGACTTTC. Combining the CDR3 with reference TRBV9 and TRBJ2-6 gives the whole variable domain DSGVTQTPKHLITATGQRVTLRCSPRSGDLSVYWYQQSLDQGLQFLIQYYNGEERAKGNILERFSAQQFPDLHSELNLSSLELGDSALYFCASTGSGANVLTFGAGSRLTVL.

The chain recombines TRBV15 with TRBJ2-5; 7 bases match TRBD2. This CDR3 comprises 16 residues. Losses at the gene ends were 3 bases for V and 0 bases for J; bases not matched to a gene: 7. CDR1 is LNHNV and CDR2 is YYDKDF in the germline V gene (reference sequence). The CDR3 region is CATSRMAAGDQETQYF. In nucleotides, the CDR3 is TGTGCCACCAGCAGGATGGCCGCGGGGGACCAAGAGACCCAGTACTTC.